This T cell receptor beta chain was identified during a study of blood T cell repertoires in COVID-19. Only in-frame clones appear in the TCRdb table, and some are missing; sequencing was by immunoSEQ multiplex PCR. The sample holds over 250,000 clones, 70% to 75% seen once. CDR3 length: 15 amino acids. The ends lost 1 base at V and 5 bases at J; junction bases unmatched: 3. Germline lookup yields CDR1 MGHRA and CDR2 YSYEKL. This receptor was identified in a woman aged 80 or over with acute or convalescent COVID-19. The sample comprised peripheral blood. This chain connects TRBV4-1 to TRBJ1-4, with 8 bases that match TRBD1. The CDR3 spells CASSQGHRGNEKLFF. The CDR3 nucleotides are TGCGCCAGCAGCCAAGGCCACAGGGGGAATGAAAAACTGTTTTTT.